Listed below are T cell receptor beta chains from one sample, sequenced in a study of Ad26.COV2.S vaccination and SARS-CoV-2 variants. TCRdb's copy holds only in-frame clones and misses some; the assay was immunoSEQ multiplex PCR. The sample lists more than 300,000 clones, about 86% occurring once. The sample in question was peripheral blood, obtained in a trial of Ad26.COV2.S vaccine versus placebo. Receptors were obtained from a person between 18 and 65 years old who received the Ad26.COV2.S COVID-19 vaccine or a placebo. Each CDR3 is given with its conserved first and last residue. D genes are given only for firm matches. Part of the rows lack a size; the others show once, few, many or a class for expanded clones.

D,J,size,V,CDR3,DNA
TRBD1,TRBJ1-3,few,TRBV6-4,CASSDSATGAGNTIYF,TGTGCCAGCAGTGACTCGGCGACAGGGGCTGGAAACACCATATATTTT
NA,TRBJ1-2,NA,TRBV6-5,CASLLRTDGGYTF,TGTGCCAGCCTTCTACGGACAGATGGAGGCTACACCTTC
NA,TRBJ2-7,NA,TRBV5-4,CASSLPGGTSSYEQYF,TGTGCCAGCAGCTTGCCCGGAGGAACAAGCTCCTACGAGCAGTACTTC
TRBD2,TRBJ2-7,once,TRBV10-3,CAINTGTKYEQYF,TGTGCCATCAACACCGGGACTAAATACGAGCAGTACTTC
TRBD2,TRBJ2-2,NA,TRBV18,CASSPTAAGGTGELFF,TGTGCCAGCTCACCGACAGCCGCGGGGGGAACCGGGGAGCTGTTTTTT
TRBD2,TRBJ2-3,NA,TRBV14,CASSPPGVLAGTDTQYF,TGTGCCAGCAGCCCCCCCGGCGTACTAGCGGGCACAGATACGCAGTATTTT
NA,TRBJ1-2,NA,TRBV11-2,CASSLAHYGYTF,TGTGCCAGCAGCTTAGCTCATTATGGCTACACCTTC
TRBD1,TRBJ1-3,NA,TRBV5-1,CASSLAGGESGNTIYF,TGCGCCAGCAGCTTAGCAGGGGGCGAGTCTGGAAACACCATATATTTT
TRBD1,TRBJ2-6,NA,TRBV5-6,CASSYRRQGRLTF,TGTGCCAGCAGCTACCGGAGACAGGGGAGACTGACTTTC
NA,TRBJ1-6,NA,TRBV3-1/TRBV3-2,CASSQEGGRSPLHF,TGTGCCAGCAGCCAAGAAGGGGGACGTTCACCCCTCCACTTT
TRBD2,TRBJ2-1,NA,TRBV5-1,CASSGGLAGGYNEQFF,TGCGCCAGCAGCGGAGGACTAGCGGGGGGTTACAATGAGCAGTTCTTC
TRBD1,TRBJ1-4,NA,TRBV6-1,CASSETGAGGLFF,TGTGCCAGCAGTGAGACAGGGGCGGGGGGGCTGTTTTTT
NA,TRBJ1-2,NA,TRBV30,CAWEGRGVYNYGYTF,TGTGCCTGGGAGGGCCGGGGCGTTTATAACTATGGCTACACCTTC
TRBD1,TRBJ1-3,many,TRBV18,CASSPRTGGPSGNTIYF,TGTGCCAGCTCACCGAGGACAGGGGGTCCCTCTGGAAACACCATATATTTT
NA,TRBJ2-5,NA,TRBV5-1,CASSPGLTGQETQYF,TGCGCCAGCAGCCCTGGCCTTACTGGGCAAGAGACCCAGTACTTC
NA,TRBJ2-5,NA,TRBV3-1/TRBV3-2,CASSQGGPGVGTQYF,TGTGCCAGCAGCCAAGGGGGCCCAGGAGTAGGGACCCAGTACTTC
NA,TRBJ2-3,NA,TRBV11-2,CASSLVRVKPTSTDTQYF,TGTGCCAGCAGCTTAGTCCGGGTCAAGCCCACTAGCACAGATACGCAGTATTTT
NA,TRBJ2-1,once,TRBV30,CAWSTGGGGPWEQFF,TGTGCCTGGAGTACAGGGGGCGGGGGGCCGTGGGAGCAGTTCTTC
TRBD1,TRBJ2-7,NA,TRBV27,CASATGTGLREQYF,TGTGCCAGCGCAACCGGGACAGGGTTGCGGGAGCAGTACTTC
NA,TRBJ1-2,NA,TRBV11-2,CASSLDPWELRQNPHGYTF,TGTGCCAGCAGCTTAGACCCTTGGGAGCTTAGACAGAACCCTCATGGCTACACCTTC
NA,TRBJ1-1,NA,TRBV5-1,CASSLSGFRATEAFF,TGCGCCAGCAGCTTGTCGGGGTTTCGGGCCACTGAAGCTTTCTTT
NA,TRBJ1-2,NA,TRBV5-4,CASSLQNNYGYTF,TGTGCCAGCAGCTTGCAGAATAACTATGGCTACACCTTC
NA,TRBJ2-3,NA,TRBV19,CASSSLRDTQYF,TGTGCCAGTAGTTCTCTTAGAGATACGCAGTATTTT
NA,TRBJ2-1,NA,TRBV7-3,CASSSQVLSYNEQFF,TGTGCCAGCAGCTCTCAGGTGCTCTCCTACAATGAGCAGTTCTTC
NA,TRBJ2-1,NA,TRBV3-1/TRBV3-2,CASSPRQRYNEQFF,TGTGCCAGCAGCCCTAGACAGAGGTACAATGAGCAGTTCTTC
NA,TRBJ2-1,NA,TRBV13,CASSTPGASYNEQFF,TGTGCCAGCAGCACACCGGGGGCCTCCTACAATGAGCAGTTCTTC
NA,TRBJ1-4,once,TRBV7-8,CASSPIGGRPLTNEKLFF,TGTGCCAGCAGCCCAATCGGGGGGCGACCCTTAACTAATGAAAAACTGTTTTTT
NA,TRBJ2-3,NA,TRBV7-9,CASSKLTDTQYF,TGTGCCAGCAGCAAGCTGACAGATACGCAGTATTTT
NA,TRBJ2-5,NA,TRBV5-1,CASSLSTTETQYF,TGCGCCAGCAGCTTGTCTACCACCGAGACCCAGTACTTC
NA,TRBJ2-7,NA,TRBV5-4,CASSEDPGGTLYEQYF,TGTGCCAGCAGCGAGGACCCCGGAGGGACCTTATACGAGCAGTACTTC
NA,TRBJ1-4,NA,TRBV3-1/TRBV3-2,CASSQDDPSGINEKLFF,TGTGCCAGCAGCCAAGATGACCCCTCAGGGATTAATGAAAAACTGTTTTTT